One and the same sample provided the 24 T cell receptor beta chains below, sequenced in a study of blood T cell repertoires in COVID-19. Data came from immunoSEQ multiplex PCR; TCRdb stores just in-frame clones and leaves some out. The profile shows more than 95,000 clones, roughly four fifths of them singletons. Sequences were obtained from peripheral blood. All receptors derive from a man aged 30-40 years with COVID-19, enrolled during active disease.

This rearrangement joins TRBV19 to TRBJ1-3; D gene uncertain. The CDR3 runs to 15 residues. Germline loops: CDR1 LNHDA, CDR2 SQIVND (reference sequence). Trimming cost V 0 bases and J 7 bases, with 13 bases left between them. CDR3 nucleotides: TGTGCCAGTAGTATAGATCTTCGGGTGCGGAACACCATATATTTT. Translating gives CASSIDLRVRNTIYF.

This clone was found a few times. The chain links TRBV5-4 to TRBJ2-1; 8 positions match TRBD1. This CDR3 comprises 14 residues. Germline V lookup: CDR1 SGHNT, CDR2 YYREEE (reference sequence). The V segment lost 3 bases and the J segment 7 bases; nucleotides outside the gene matches: 6. The CDR3 DNA follows: TGTGCCAGCAGCTCGTGGACAGGGAGGAATGAGCAGTTCTTC. Amino acids: CASSSWTGRNEQFF.

CDR3 loop: CASSLEGGDTQYF. In DNA, the CDR3 is TGTGCCAGCAGCTTAGAAGGGGGCGATACGCAGTATTTT. The chain employs TRBV11-3 and TRBJ2-3; 7 positions match TRBD1. Germline CDR1 SGHNT, CDR2 YENEEA. Unmatched junction bases numbered 0, after V lost 0 bases and J lost 6 bases. The CDR3 runs 13 residues.

The CDR3 protein is CASSRGQGSEGEAFF. Written as DNA, the CDR3 is TGTGCCAGCAGTCGGGGACAGGGCAGTGAGGGTGAAGCTTTCTTT. V gene TRBV6-5 combines with J gene TRBJ1-1; 9 bases match TRBD1. V was clipped by 5 bases and J by 7 bases; unmatched bases: 11. The CDR3 runs 15 residues. Germline V CDR1 and CDR2: MNHEY, SVGAGI.

V gene TRBV30 combines with J gene TRBJ1-1; no clear D gene. The CDR3 runs to 13 residues. The germline gives CDR1 GTSNPN, CDR2 SVGIG (reference sequence). Trimming removed 1 base at V and 5 bases at J, with 11 bases between. The CDR3 protein is CAWSGGGRTEAFF. In nucleotides, the CDR3 is TGTGCCTGGAGTGGAGGCGGGAGGACTGAAGCTTTCTTT.

The gene calls are TRBV7-8 and TRBJ2-5; 7 positions agree with TRBD2. CDR1 and CDR2 (germline): SGHVS, FQNEAQ. This CDR3 has 14 amino acids. V gave up 11 bases and J gave up 2 bases; unmatched junction bases: 11. CDR3 nucleotides: TGTGCCTCTTTCCGGGACTACGTACAAGAGACCCAGTACTTC. It yields the protein CASFRDYVQETQYF.

In its sample, this clone was seen once. V is TRBV2 and J is TRBJ2-7; D is perhaps TRBD2 (6 bases). The CDR3 has 15 residues. V lost 6 bases to trimming and J lost 4 bases, with 19 bases between them. CDR1 and CDR2 from the germline V gene are SNHLY and FYNNEI. This CDR3 is CASRRSGPGGYEQYF. As DNA, the CDR3 is TGTGCCAGCAGGAGGAGCGGGCCTGGGGGTTACGAGCAGTACTTC.

CDR3 sequence: CASRPWDSAMNQPQHF. The CDR3, as DNA: TGTGCCAGCAGACCATGGGACAGTGCCATGAATCAGCCCCAGCATTTT. J is TRBJ1-5 and V is TRBV28; 7 bases align to TRBD1. The V gene end was trimmed by 6 bases and the J gene end by 4 bases; junction bases not matched to a gene: 12. The CDR3 covers 16 residues. Per the germline V gene, CDR1 is MDHEN and CDR2 is SYDVKM. Based on the CDR3 plus reference TRBV28 and TRBJ1-5, the full variable domain is DVKVTQSSRYLVKRTGEKVFLECVQDMDHENMFWYRQDPGLGLRLIYFSYDVKMKEKGDIPEGYSVSREKKERFSLILESASTNQTSMYLCASRPWDSAMNQPQHFGDGTRLSIL.

The chain couples TRBV2 to TRBJ2-2; TRBD1 matches at 7 bases. Trimming cost V 6 bases and J 0 bases; bases outside gene matches: 4. This CDR3 contains 15 residues. Germline CDR1 and CDR2: SNHLY and FYNNEI. The CDR3 sequence: CASSADRTNTGELFF. CDR3 sequence (DNA): TGTGCCAGCAGCGCGGACAGGACGAACACCGGGGAGCTGTTTTTT.

The chain employs TRBV2 and TRBJ1-2; no reliable D call. Germline V CDR1 and CDR2: SNHLY, FYNNEI. CDR3 size: 15 residues. Between the trimmed V and J ends, which lost 4 bases and 4 bases, there was a span of 16 bases. The CDR3 is CASSGWGGIAYGYTF. CDR3 sequence (DNA): TGTGCCAGCAGTGGCTGGGGAGGGATTGCCTATGGCTACACCTTC.

The chain recombines TRBV4-3 with TRBJ2-1; D possibly corresponds to TRBD2 (5 bases). Germline V gene lookup returns CDR1 LGHNA and CDR2 YSLEER. V dropped 1 base and J dropped 6 bases, with 10 bases sitting between them. CDR3 length: 14 amino acids. CDR3 protein: CASSQGTPGNEQFF. As DNA, the CDR3 is TGCGCCAGCAGCCAAGGGACTCCGGGCAATGAGCAGTTCTTC.

The genes are TRBV19 and TRBJ1-3, with 8 bases lining up with TRBD1. J was trimmed by 0 bases and V by 4 bases; bases with no gene match: 8. CDR1 and CDR2 (germline): LNHDA, SQIVND (reference sequence). There are 17 residues in the CDR3. The CDR3 DNA sequence: TGTGCCAGTAGTACGGGGACAGGAAGTGTCTCTGGAAACACCATATATTTT. Translation gives CASSTGTGSVSGNTIYF.

This rearrangement joins TRBV4-2 to TRBJ2-3; the D is unclear. Looked up from germline, CDR1 is LGHNA and CDR2 is YNFKEQ. Trimming shortened V by 1 base and J by 1 base, and 9 bases separated the two germline ends. The length of the CDR3 is 15 residues. The CDR3: CASSQGIQGTDTQYF. CDR3 in DNA: TGTGCCAGCAGCCAAGGTATTCAGGGCACAGATACGCAGTATTTT.

V gene TRBV18 combines with J gene TRBJ2-2, with a weak D call TRBD2 (5 bases). The V end lost 3 bases, the J end lost 2 bases, and 10 bases lay between the germline ends. CDR1 and CDR2 from the germline V gene are KGHSH and LQKENI. This CDR3 is 15 amino acids long. This CDR3 reads CASSPAGGNTGELFF. In DNA form, the CDR3 reads TGTGCCAGCTCACCGGCGGGCGGAAACACCGGGGAGCTGTTTTTT.

The chain is built from TRBV21-1 and TRBJ1-5; the table names TRBD1, a call not compared with the DNA. TRBV21-1 is a pseudogene segment. The CDR3 consists of 15 residues. The CDR3 DNA reads as TGTGCCAGCAGCAAAGCTAACCTGACAAATCAGCCCCAGCATTTT. It encodes CASSKANLTNQPQHF.

The CDR3 DNA reads TGTGCCAGCTCACCTCGACTAGCGGGAGGAGATACGCAGTATTTT. This sequence encodes CASSPRLAGGDTQYF. This chain uses TRBV18 with TRBJ2-3; 13 nucleotides align to TRBD2. CDR1 and CDR2 (germline): KGHSH, LQKENI. Trimming took 3 bases from V and 5 from J; bases not matched to a gene: 2. The CDR3 spans 15 residues.

The chain combines TRBV5-5 with TRBJ1-6; tentative D call: TRBD1 (5 bases). Germline CDR1 SGHKS, CDR2 YYEKEE (reference sequence). Trimming stripped 0 bases from V and 9 bases from J, with 10 bases between. CDR3 length: 14 residues. This CDR3 reads CASSLVQGVSPLHF. The CDR3, as DNA: TGTGCCAGCAGCTTGGTCCAAGGGGTTTCACCCCTCCACTTT.

This clone was seen a single time. V and J are TRBV10-1 and TRBJ1-6, with a weak D call TRBD1 (6 bases). This CDR3 contains 12 residues. The germline V and J ends were trimmed by 4 bases and 9 bases, with 7 bases remaining between them. CDR1 WNHNN and CDR2 SYGVQD come from the germline V gene (reference sequence). CDR3 amino acids: CASSVGGSPLHF. The CDR3 DNA follows: TGCGCCAGCAGTGTAGGGGGTTCACCCCTCCACTTT.

This clone was seen a single time. The chain recombines TRBV19 with TRBJ1-5; D unclear. Trimming took 3 bases from V and 6 from J, leaving 9 bases between them. In germline, CDR1 is LNHDA, CDR2 SQIVND (reference sequence). This CDR3 has 13 amino acids. The CDR3 DNA reads as TGTGCCAGTAGTATTACCAGTCGTCAGCCCCAGCATTTT. As protein: CASSITSRQPQHF.

This chain links TRBV28 with TRBJ1-5; perhaps TRBD1 as D (5 bases). The length of the CDR3 is 16 residues. The V end lost 3 bases, the J end lost 2 bases, and 14 bases lay between the germline ends. Germline CDR1 MDHEN, CDR2 SYDVKM. The CDR3 loop is CASSFRTRGGNQPQHF. The DNA for the CDR3 is TGTGCCAGCAGTTTTCGCACTCGGGGGGGCAATCAGCCCCAGCATTTT.

This clone was counted only a few times. This chain links TRBV9 with TRBJ2-3; 7 bases map to TRBD1. Unmatched junction bases numbered 4, after V lost 0 bases and J lost 3 bases. The CDR3 has 15 amino acids. Germline CDR1 reads SGDLS; CDR2 reads YYNGEE. The CDR3 region is CASSVGHRGTDTQYF. The CDR3 DNA sequence: TGTGCCAGCAGCGTAGGCCACAGGGGTACAGATACGCAGTATTTT. The full variable domain, with the rest looked up from reference TRBV9 and TRBJ2-3, is DSGVTQTPKHLITATGQRVTLRCSPRSGDLSVYWYQQSLDQGLQFLIQYYNGEERAKGNILERFSAQQFPDLHSELNLSSLELGDSALYFCASSVGHRGTDTQYFGPGTRLTVL.

The CDR3 is CAISESGRESTDTQYF. For the CDR3, the DNA is TGTGCCATCAGTGAGTCGGGCAGAGAAAGCACAGATACGCAGTATTTT. V is TRBV10-3 and J is TRBJ2-3, with D uncertain. The CDR3 extends over 16 amino acids. Trimming took off 0 bases at V and 0 bases at J, with 10 bases between the two ends. Germline V gives CDR1 ENHRY, CDR2 SYGVKD.

In DNA form, the CDR3 reads TGCGCCAGCAGCCACTGGACAGGGGAGTATGGCTACACCTTC. This encodes CASSHWTGEYGYTF. This rearrangement joins TRBV4-1 to TRBJ1-2; 9 bases match TRBD1. Germline V gives CDR1 MGHRA, CDR2 YSYEKL. V lost 3 bases and J lost 5; bases outside the gene matches: 4. This CDR3 contains 14 residues.

The chain couples TRBV6-2 or TRBV6-3 to TRBJ2-7; D is unclear. The CDR3 is 14 residues long. CDR1 and CDR2 from the germline V gene are MNHEY and SVGEGT. Trimming stripped 0 bases from V and 2 bases from J, with 8 bases between. CDR3: CASSYSYSPYEQYF. CDR3 nucleotide sequence: TGTGCCAGCAGTTACTCTTACAGTCCCTACGAGCAGTACTTC.